The clone carrying this T cell receptor (beta chain) was found many times. This sample was taken from a study of regulatory T cells in long-lasting Graves disease. Indicated time point: newly diagnosed GD, antithyroid drugs for less than 3 months. Following extraction of RNA from PBMCs, that RNA was used to make the TCR library. The V end was cut by 6 bases, the J end by 10 bases, with 19 bases between. The CDR3 length is 14 residues. Germline V gene data show CDR1 as SGHNT and CDR2 as YENEEA. HTBI primers from iRepertoire and Arm-PCR of CDR3 regions yielded the TCR beta libraries. Original processing methods: About 60 TRBV and about 14 TRBJ segments were identified across samples. Via MiXCR, TCRdb re-called the multiplex PCR reads, giving one row per CDR3 protein. These V and J calls rely on TCRdb rather than the paper's analysis. The sample includes roughly 530,000 distinct CDR3 sequences, about 16% of them seen just once.

The data also belong to a second study, concerning T cells in Graves' hyperthyroidism and ophthalmopathy. That publication notes: Classification by a 13 V-J model distinguished ophthalmopathy from stable hyperthyroidism.

The source is a woman aged 40 to 65 with Graves disease. This sequence joins TRBV11-3 and TRBJ2-1; tentative D call: TRBD2 (5 bases). The sample in question was peripheral blood mononuclear cells (PBMCs), obtained at new diagnosis, from a patient treated with antithyroid drugs. The CDR3 DNA reads as TGTGCCAGCAGTTCCGGCCGCAGCGGTATGGAGCAGTTCTTC. Translated, it gives CASSSGRSGMEQFF.